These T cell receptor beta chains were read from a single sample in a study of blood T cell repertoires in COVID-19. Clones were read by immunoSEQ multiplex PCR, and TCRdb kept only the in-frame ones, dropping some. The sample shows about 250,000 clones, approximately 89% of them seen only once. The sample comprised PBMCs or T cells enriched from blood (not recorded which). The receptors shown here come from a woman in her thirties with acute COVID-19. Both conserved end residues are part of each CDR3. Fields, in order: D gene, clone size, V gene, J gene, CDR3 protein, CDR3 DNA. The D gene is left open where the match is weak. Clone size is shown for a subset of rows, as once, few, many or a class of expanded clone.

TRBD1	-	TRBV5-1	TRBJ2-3	CASRGTGAERTDTQYF	TGCGCCAGCAGAGGGACAGGGGCGGAGCGCACAGATACGCAGTATTTT
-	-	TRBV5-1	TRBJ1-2	CASSLEFRNYGYTF	TGCGCCAGCAGCTTGGAGTTTCGGAACTATGGCTACACCTTC
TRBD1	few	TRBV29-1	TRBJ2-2	CSVTGGTGELFF	TGCAGCGTTACAGGGGGCACCGGGGAGCTGTTTTTT
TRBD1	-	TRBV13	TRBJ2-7	CASSSEGTGEGYEQYF	TGTGCCAGCAGCTCAGAGGGGACAGGGGAGGGCTACGAGCAGTACTTC
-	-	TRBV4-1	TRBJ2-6	CASSQVVGAGANVLTF	TGCGCCAGCAGCCAAGTCGTAGGAGCTGGGGCCAACGTCCTGACTTTC
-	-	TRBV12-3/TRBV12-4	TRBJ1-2	CAQAGGARDGYTF	TGCGCTCAGGCGGGGGGGGCGCGGGATGGCTACACCTTC
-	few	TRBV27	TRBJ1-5	CASSLDRYSNQPQHF	TGTGCCAGCAGTTTGGACAGATATAGCAATCAGCCCCAGCATTTT
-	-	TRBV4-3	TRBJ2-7	CASSQEDSYYEQYF	TGCGCCAGCAGCCAAGAGGACAGCTACTACGAGCAGTACTTC
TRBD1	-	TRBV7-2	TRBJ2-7	CASSLPDRAWYEQYF	TGTGCCAGCAGCTTACCCGACAGGGCATGGTACGAGCAGTACTTC
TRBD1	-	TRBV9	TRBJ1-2	CASSLPGQGVGYGYTF	TGTGCCAGCAGCCTTCCGGGACAGGGAGTGGGCTATGGCTACACCTTC
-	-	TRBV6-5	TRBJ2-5	CASQLRGGRETQYF	TGTGCCAGTCAACTGAGGGGGGGACGAGAGACCCAGTACTTC
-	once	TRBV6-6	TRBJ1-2	CASSYSRGNYGYTF	TGTGCCAGCAGTTACTCGAGAGGTAACTATGGCTACACCTTC
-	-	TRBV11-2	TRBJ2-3	CASSLDTLARGTDTQYF	TGTGCCAGCAGCTTAGATACCCTGGCCAGGGGAACAGATACGCAGTATTTT
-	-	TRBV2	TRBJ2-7	CASSEGLPRHYEQYF	TGTGCCAGCAGCGAGGGACTCCCCCGCCACTACGAGCAGTACTTC
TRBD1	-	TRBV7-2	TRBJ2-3	CASTPGRTGSTDTQYF	TGTGCCAGCACCCCAGGGCGGACAGGGAGCACAGATACGCAGTATTTT
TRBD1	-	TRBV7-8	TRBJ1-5	CASSSNRPYRGGSNQPQHF	TGTGCCAGCAGCTCCAACCGCCCATACAGGGGAGGTAGCAATCAGCCCCAGCATTTT
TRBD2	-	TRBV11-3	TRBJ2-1	CASSSLAGLYNEQFF	TGTGCCAGCAGCTCACTAGCGGGGCTCTACAATGAGCAGTTCTTC
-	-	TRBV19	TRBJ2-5	CASSPAGITGETQYF	TGTGCCAGTAGTCCTGCAGGGATAACAGGGGAGACCCAGTACTTC
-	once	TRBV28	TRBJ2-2	CASSPRITGELFF	TGTGCCAGCAGCCCGAGAATCACCGGGGAGCTGTTTTTT
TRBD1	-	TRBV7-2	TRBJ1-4	CASSFTTATGLLFF	TGTGCCAGCAGCTTTACCACAGCGACAGGGCTACTGTTTTTT
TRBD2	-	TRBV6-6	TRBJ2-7	CASSYSSGGDYEQYF	TGTGCCAGCAGTTACAGCAGCGGGGGGGACTACGAGCAGTACTTC
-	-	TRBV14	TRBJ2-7	CASSQPPTYEQYF	TGTGCCAGCAGCCAACCCCCTACCTACGAGCAGTACTTC
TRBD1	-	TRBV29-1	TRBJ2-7	CSVSDRDF	TGCAGCGTCTCCGACAGGGACTTC
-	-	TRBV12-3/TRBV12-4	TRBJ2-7	CASSPVGLEQYF	TGTGCCAGCAGTCCTGTGGGGCTGGAGCAGTACTTC
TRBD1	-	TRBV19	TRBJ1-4	CASSGTALNEKLFF	TGTGCCAGTAGTGGGACAGCCCTTAATGAAAAACTGTTTTTT
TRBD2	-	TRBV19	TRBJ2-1	CASSPSSGGANEQFF	TGTGCCAGTAGCCCATCTAGCGGGGGGGCCAATGAGCAGTTCTTC
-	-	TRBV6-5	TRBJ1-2	CASRDTGNYGYTF	TGTGCCAGCAGAGATACAGGGAACTATGGCTACACCTTC
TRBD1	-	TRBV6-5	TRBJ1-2	CASSTGATYGYTF	TGTGCCAGTTCGACAGGGGCAACCTATGGCTACACCTTC
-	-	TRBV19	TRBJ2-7	CASSIDWTVTYEQYF	TGTGCCAGTAGTATAGACTGGACAGTGACCTACGAGCAGTACTTC
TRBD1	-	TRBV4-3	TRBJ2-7	CASSQGATGTGAYEQYF	TGCGCCAGCAGCCAAGGGGCCACCGGGACAGGGGCCTACGAGCAGTACTTC